This is a list of T cell receptor beta chains from one sample in a study of CD8+ T cells in alopecia areata. The method was immunoSEQ multiplex PCR; TCRdb's version includes in-frame clones alone and lacks a portion of them. Found here are hundreds of thousands of clones, approximately 67% of them singletons; the top ten hold about 1.2%. Sequenced material: CD4+ T cells sorted from blood, taken at week 44, from a patient treated with tofacitinib. The receptors stem from a human donor with alopecia areata. The CDR3 runs from the conserved cysteine through the conserved F or W. D genes are given only for firm matches. Clone size appears in some rows only: once, few, many, or a class for an expanded clone.

size	V	J	D	DNA	CDR3
NA	TRBV2	TRBJ1-1	TRBD1	TGTGCCAGCAGTCTTGGACAGGGGACTGAAGCTTTCTTT	CASSLGQGTEAFF
few	TRBV5-1	TRBJ2-3	NA	TGCGCCAGCAGCTTGGGGCCAGGGGTAGATACGCAGTATTTT	CASSLGPGVDTQYF
NA	TRBV2	TRBJ2-1	NA	TGTGCCAGCAGTGGACAGAGAAATGAGCAGTTCTTC	CASSGQRNEQFF
NA	TRBV7-2	TRBJ2-7	NA	TGTGCCAGCAGCTTAGCTAGTCGGGACTACGAGCAGTACTTC	CASSLASRDYEQYF
many	TRBV6-1	TRBJ1-6	NA	TGTGCCAGCAGTGAAGGAGCACGGAATAATTCACCCCTCCACTTT	CASSEGARNNSPLHF
NA	TRBV7-2	TRBJ2-7	TRBD1	TGTGCCAGCAGCTCGGACAGGGTGGACGAGCAGTACTTC	CASSSDRVDEQYF
NA	TRBV29-1	TRBJ2-3	NA	TGCAGCGCCTTGACGGGTCCCACAGATACGCAGTATTTT	CSALTGPTDTQYF
few	TRBV11-2	TRBJ2-2	TRBD1	TGTGCCAGCACCTGGACAGGAACCTCGGACACCGGGGAGCTGTTTTTT	CASTWTGTSDTGELFF
NA	TRBV11-2	TRBJ1-1	NA	TGTGCCAGCAGCCGATTAGGCGCGGGACGCCTGAACACTGAAGCTTTCTTT	CASSRLGAGRLNTEAFF
NA	TRBV30	TRBJ1-1	NA	TGTGCCTGCAGGGGTCAGGTGAACACTGAAGCTTTCTTT	CACRGQVNTEAFF
NA	TRBV4-3	TRBJ1-1	NA	TGCGCCAGCAGCCAAGATGGGGTCGGACGGCACACTGAAGCTTTCTTT	CASSQDGVGRHTEAFF
NA	TRBV4-3	TRBJ1-4	TRBD1	TGCGCCAGCAGCCAAAATTCCGGACAGGCCAAAAGCGAAAAACTGTTTTTT	CASSQNSGQAKSEKLFF
once	TRBV6-5	TRBJ1-1	NA	TGTGCCACCTTCCTCACCCGGGGCACTGAAGCTTTCTTT	CATFLTRGTEAFF
NA	TRBV30	TRBJ2-7	TRBD2	TGTGCCTGGTCGCGGGGGGAAACCCGGGAGCAGTACTTC	CAWSRGETREQYF
once	TRBV5-1	TRBJ1-4	NA	TGCGCCAGCAGCTTGATGCGTCAGGGCGATGAAAAACTGTTTTTT	CASSLMRQGDEKLFF
NA	TRBV5-6	TRBJ1-1	NA	TGTGCCAGCAGCCCAAGGGGTAACACTGAAGCTTTCTTT	CASSPRGNTEAFF
NA	TRBV11-2	TRBJ2-3	TRBD2	TGTGCCAGCAGCTTACAGGAGCGGGGGACTACGCAGTATTTT	CASSLQERGTTQYF
once	TRBV29-1	TRBJ1-2	NA	TGCAGCGTTGAAAAGGGGCGGCCGCACACCTTC	CSVEKGRPHTF
few	TRBV29-1	TRBJ2-4	NA	TGCAGCGTTGAAAGGGGAAACATTCAGTACTTC	CSVERGNIQYF
few	TRBV29-1	TRBJ1-2	NA	TGCAGCGTTGGGGGAAAGAACTATGGCTACACCTTC	CSVGGKNYGYTF
NA	TRBV30	TRBJ2-1	TRBD2	TGTGCCTGGAGGAGTAGCGGGGGACGTTATAGCGTCTTC	CAWRSSGGRYSVF
NA	TRBV29-1	TRBJ2-3	TRBD2	TGCAGCACTCTCCGGACTAGCGGGCTGGGCGGCACAGATACGCAGTATTTT	CSTLRTSGLGGTDTQYF
NA	TRBV7-2	TRBJ1-2	NA	TGTGCCAGCAGCTTATCCCAAGTGGCGGGACTATATGGCTACACCTTC	CASSLSQVAGLYGYTF
NA	TRBV6-5	TRBJ1-1	NA	TGTGCCAGCAGTTACTCGACCAGGGCGTCTGAAGCTTTCTTT	CASSYSTRASEAFF
NA	TRBV15	TRBJ2-7	TRBD2	TGTGCCACCAGCAGAGGACTAGCGGCCTACGAGCAGTACTTC	CATSRGLAAYEQYF
NA	TRBV29-1	TRBJ1-2	NA	TGCAGCGTTGACCAAGAACAGGGCTATGGCTACACCTTC	CSVDQEQGYGYTF
NA	TRBV7-9	TRBJ2-7	TRBD2	TGTGCCAGCAGCTATAGAGGACTAGCGGGGGCAAGCGAGCAGTACTTC	CASSYRGLAGASEQYF
NA	TRBV23-1	TRBJ2-7	TRBD1	TGCGCCAGCAGTCATCACCCCCCGGACAGGACCTACGAGCAGTACTTC	CASSHHPPDRTYEQYF
NA	TRBV5-1	TRBJ2-7	TRBD2	TGCGCCAGCAGCAAGACTAGCGGCTACGAGCAGTACTTC	CASSKTSGYEQYF
NA	TRBV25-1	TRBJ1-1	TRBD1	TGTGCCAGCAGGGCGACAGGGTGGGCTTTCTTT	CASRATGWAFF
few	TRBV6-1	TRBJ2-1	NA	TGTGCCAGCACCCCCAGGTCAGGGACACAGCAGTTCTTC	CASTPRSGTQQFF
NA	TRBV30	TRBJ2-2	NA	TGTGCCGGGGGGGCTCCTCTAGTCCCCGGGGAGCTGTTTTTT	CAGGAPLVPGELFF
NA	TRBV28	TRBJ2-7	TRBD1	TGTGCCAGCAGACAGGGGGCCAACGAGCAGTACTTC	CASRQGANEQYF
few	TRBV6-6	TRBJ2-7	NA	TGTGCCAGCAGTTATCGTCCCAAAAAGGGCGACGAGCAGTACTTC	CASSYRPKKGDEQYF
many	TRBV7-2	TRBJ2-3	NA	TGTGCCAGCAGCTTAGTGGGGGGGCCCCCAGATACGCAGTATTTT	CASSLVGGPPDTQYF
NA	TRBV29-1	TRBJ2-1	TRBD2	TGCAGCGTTTCCGGGAGGGTAAACAATGAGCAGTTCTTC	CSVSGRVNNEQFF
NA	TRBV28	TRBJ1-2	NA	TGTGCCGCGAGTAGGGAGACTAACTATGGCTACACCTTC	CAASRETNYGYTF
NA	TRBV5-1	TRBJ1-1	NA	TGCGCCAGCAGCCCGGCCTTTCGTGACACTGAAGCTTTCTTT	CASSPAFRDTEAFF
NA	TRBV4-1	TRBJ1-6	NA	TGCGCCAGCAGCCACGGGGACACAGATAATTCACCCCTCCACTTT	CASSHGDTDNSPLHF
few	TRBV6-4	TRBJ2-3	NA	TGTGCCAGCAGTGACACCGGGACCGGCCCCGATACGCAGTATTTT	CASSDTGTGPDTQYF
NA	TRBV20-1	TRBJ2-7	NA	TGCAGTGCCCAGAGGGACGAGCAGTACTTC	CSAQRDEQYF
NA	TRBV15	TRBJ1-4	TRBD1	TGTGCCACCAGCAGAGCCGGGACAGGGAATGAAAAACTGTTTTTT	CATSRAGTGNEKLFF
NA	TRBV11-3	TRBJ2-7	NA	TGTGCCAGCAGCCTGGGGGACACGAACTACGAGCAGTACTTC	CASSLGDTNYEQYF
NA	TRBV19	TRBJ1-1	NA	TGTGCCAGTAGTATCAACACTGAAGCTTTCTTT	CASSINTEAFF
NA	TRBV4-3	TRBJ1-6	NA	TGCGCCAGCAGCCAAGAATGGGGGGACGCACCCCTCCACTTT	CASSQEWGDAPLHF
once	TRBV9	TRBJ2-1	NA	TGTGCCAGCAGCGTAGCGGGCGGGGCTAACAATGAGCAGTTCTTC	CASSVAGGANNEQFF
NA	TRBV11-3	TRBJ2-1	TRBD2	TGTGCCAGCAGCCGTGGACTAGCGGGGGGAAGAAATGAGCAGTTCTTC	CASSRGLAGGRNEQFF
NA	TRBV19	TRBJ1-5	NA	TGTGCCAGTAGTTCCGGGACAAAAAGGTCCCAGCCCCAGCATTTT	CASSSGTKRSQPQHF
NA	TRBV18	TRBJ1-5	NA	TGTGCCAGCTCACCGGGGAAGGATCAGCCCCAGCATTTT	CASSPGKDQPQHF
NA	TRBV23-1	TRBJ2-3	NA	TGCGCCAGCAGTCCGCAACGGGGAGATACGCAGTATTTT	CASSPQRGDTQYF
once	TRBV9	TRBJ1-2	TRBD1	TGTGCCAGCAGCGTAGGGGAGCAGGGGGCCCTTGGCTACACCTTC	CASSVGEQGALGYTF
NA	TRBV2	TRBJ1-2	TRBD1	TGTGCCAGCAGTGACCGGACAGGTTTCTATGGCTACACCTTC	CASSDRTGFYGYTF